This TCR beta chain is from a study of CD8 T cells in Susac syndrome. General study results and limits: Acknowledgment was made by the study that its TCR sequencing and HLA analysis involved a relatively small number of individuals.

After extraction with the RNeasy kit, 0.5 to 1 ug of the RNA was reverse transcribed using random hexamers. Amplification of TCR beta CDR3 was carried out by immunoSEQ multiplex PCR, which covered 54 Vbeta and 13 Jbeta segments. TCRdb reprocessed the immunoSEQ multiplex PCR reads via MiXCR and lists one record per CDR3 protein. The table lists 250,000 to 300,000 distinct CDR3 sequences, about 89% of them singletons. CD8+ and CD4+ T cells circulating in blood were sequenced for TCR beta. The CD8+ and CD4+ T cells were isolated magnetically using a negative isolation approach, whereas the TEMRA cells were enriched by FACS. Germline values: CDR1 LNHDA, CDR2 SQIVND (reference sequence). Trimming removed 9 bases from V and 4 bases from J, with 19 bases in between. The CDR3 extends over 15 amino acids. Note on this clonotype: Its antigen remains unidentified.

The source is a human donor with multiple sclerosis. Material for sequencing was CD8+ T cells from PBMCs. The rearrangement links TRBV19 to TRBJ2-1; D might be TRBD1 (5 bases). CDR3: CASATGSSGYNEQFF. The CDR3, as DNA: TGTGCCAGCGCAACCGGGTCCTCAGGGTACAATGAGCAGTTCTTC.